This paragraph reports one T cell receptor (beta chain). This sample was taken from a study of shared clonotypes between healthy human individuals. Naive CD8 cells lacked CD45RO, underwent positive selection for CCR7 and left out terminally differentiated effector memory CD45RA+ cells. Original data processing: Owing to the provision of junction-only sequences devoid of quality scores by immunoSEQ, filtering differed. TCRdb keeps only in-frame clones here, not all; method: immunoSEQ multiplex PCR. That table gives V, J and clone size, and the DNA gave D and trimming. Of about 2.1 million clones in the sample, 93% were seen once. This sequence was found in a young man in good health. Some clones in this sample may be carry-over from other donors' samples. Sequencing was done on a sample of naive CD8+ T cells from PBMCs.

The CDR3 is CSVDPSGYNEQFF. The CDR3 DNA follows: TGCAGCGTTGACCCTAGCGGATACAATGAGCAGTTCTTC. The V gene is TRBV29-1, the J gene TRBJ2-1, with 7 positions matching TRBD2. The CDR3 is 13 amino acids. The germline CDR1 and CDR2 sequences are SQVTM and ANQGSEA. J was trimmed by 4 bases and V by 3 bases; bases with no gene match: 3.